The 8 T cell receptor beta chains in this list originate from one sample, sequenced in a study of blood T cell repertoires in COVID-19. Sequencing was performed with immunoSEQ multiplex PCR; in TCRdb, only in-frame clones are kept and a portion is missing. The repertoire includes about 190,000 clones, 88% of them detected once, and about 6.8% sits in the top ten. The sequenced sample was peripheral blood. The receptor set was obtained from a woman between 40 and 50 years old who had recovered from COVID-19.

The genes are TRBV11-2 and TRBJ1-5; 10 bases map to TRBD1. The CDR3 is 18 residues long. From germline, CDR1 is SGHAT and CDR2 FQNNGV. V shed 5 bases and J 1 base; nucleotides not matched to a gene: 11. The chain's CDR3 is CASSADRGLRESNQPQHF. The CDR3 region has the DNA TGTGCCAGCAGCGCCGACAGGGGGCTTAGGGAAAGCAATCAGCCCCAGCATTTT.

The J gene is TRBJ1-3, the V gene TRBV30; 10 nucleotides match TRBD1. The CDR3 is 15 amino acids. CDR1 is GTSNPN, CDR2 SVGIG, per germline (reference sequence). Trimming at V came to 4 bases and at J to 0 bases, leaving 3 bases not matched to a gene. In DNA, the CDR3 is TGTGCCTGGACGGGACAGGGGATCTCTGGAAACACCATATATTTT. It specifies CAWTGQGISGNTIYF.

The chain uses TRBV7-9 and TRBJ1-2; 7 bases map to TRBD1. Germline V gene sequence: CDR1 SEHNR, CDR2 FQNEAQ (reference sequence). V dropped 6 bases and J dropped 8; count of bases not matched to a gene: 9. The CDR3 is 13 residues long. The CDR3 is CASSPPTGEGYTF. In DNA form, the CDR3 reads TGTGCCAGCAGTCCGCCAACAGGGGAAGGCTACACCTTC. The complete variable domain, with remaining parts taken from reference TRBV7-9 and TRBJ1-2, reads DTGVSQNPRHKITKRGQNVTFRCDPISEHNRLYWYRQTLGQGPEFLTYFQNEAQLEKSRLLSDRFSAERPKGSFSTLEIQRTEQGDSAMYLCASSPPTGEGYTFGSGTRLTVV.

This clone was picked up a small number of times. The chain carries TRBV30 and TRBJ2-3, with 11 positions matching TRBD2. The germline CDR1 and CDR2 sequences are GTSNPN and SVGIG (reference sequence). V lost 5 bases, J lost 5 bases, and 9 bases stayed unmatched. The CDR3 has 15 amino acids. As DNA, the CDR3 is TGTGCCTGGGATAAACTAGCGGGAGTCGGAGATACGCAGTATTTT. It is translated as CAWDKLAGVGDTQYF.

The chain recombines TRBV7-9 with TRBJ2-3; no firm D call. The germline gives CDR1 SEHNR, CDR2 FQNEAQ (reference sequence). V dropped 10 bases and J dropped 1 base, with 15 bases sitting between them. The CDR3 spans 14 residues. CDR3 region: CANTQLSGTDTQYF. The CDR3 DNA is TGTGCCAACACACAGCTGTCTGGCACAGATACGCAGTATTTT.

This chain links TRBV7-2 with TRBJ1-5; D is unresolved. The V end lost 5 bases, the J end lost 2 bases, and 13 bases lay between the germline ends. Germline V CDR1 and CDR2: SGHTA, FQGNSA. This CDR3 region has 15 residues. DNA of the CDR3: TGTGCCAGCAGCCTAAGCTGGTTGGGCAATCAGCCCCAGCATTTT. Amino acids: CASSLSWLGNQPQHF.

This chain uses TRBV4-3 with TRBJ2-7; tentative D call: TRBD2 (6 bases). Germline V gene lookup returns CDR1 LGHNA and CDR2 YSLEER. Trimming shortened V by 3 bases and J by 3 bases, and 21 bases separated the two germline ends. The CDR3 is 17 residues long. The CDR3 DNA is TGCGCCAGCAGCCAGATCACCGCCGGGACTGGGCGCTACGAGCAGTACTTC. It yields the protein CASSQITAGTGRYEQYF.

The rearrangement links TRBV27 to TRBJ2-5; maybe TRBD2 (5 bases). The CDR3 is 13 amino acids. V dropped 1 base and J dropped 4 bases, with 7 bases sitting between them. CDR1 and CDR2 (germline): MNHEY, SMNVEV (reference sequence). This CDR3 is CASSLYGGETQYF. CDR3 DNA: TGTGCCAGCAGTTTATACGGAGGAGAGACCCAGTACTTC.